What follows are 12 T cell receptor beta chains derived from one specimen sequenced in a study of early T cells in non-severe SARS-CoV-2 infection. MiXCR, run by TCRdb on the 5' RACE reads, gives a single entry per CDR3 protein. The data contain 98,000 or so distinct CDR3 sequences, 12% of them singletons. The sequences come from whole blood, collected at baseline. The receptor set was obtained from an adult who was a healthcare worker with PCR-confirmed SARS-CoV-2 infection or an uninfected control (not recorded which).

J is TRBJ2-7 and V is TRBV11-2, with no clear D. V lost 2 bases and J lost 5, with 7 bases in between. Per the germline V gene, CDR1 is SGHAT and CDR2 is FQNNGV. The CDR3 spans 12 residues. As DNA, the CDR3 is TGTGCCAGCAGCTTATGGATGGACGAGCAGTACTTC. Translation: CASSLWMDEQYF.

This clonotype has a count of ten or more. J is TRBJ1-1 and V is TRBV7-3; 9 bases agree with TRBD1. The CDR3 is 15 residues long. Germline V lookup: CDR1 SGHTA, CDR2 FQGTGA. J lost 4 bases, V lost 4 bases, and 7 bases had no gene match. CDR3 in DNA: TGTGCCAGCAGCTACACCGGGACAGGGAGCACTGAAGCTTTCTTT. Its translation: CASSYTGTGSTEAFF.

The chain couples TRBV10-1 to TRBJ2-3; no firm D call. The length of the CDR3 is 15 residues. Germline V gives CDR1 WNHNN, CDR2 SYGVQD (reference sequence). Deletions cut 2 bases from V and 6 bases from J, with 15 bases between. This chain's CDR3 is CASSEHGSTPDTQYF. As DNA, the CDR3 is TGCGCCAGCAGTGAGCATGGCTCGACCCCGGATACGCAGTATTTT.

This clonotype was seen a handful of times. V and J are TRBV24-1 and TRBJ2-3; the D gene is possibly TRBD2 (6 bases). V was cut by 3 bases and J by 8 bases, with 23 bases left in between. This CDR3 has 17 residues. The V gene's germline CDR1 is KGHDR and CDR2 SFDVKD. The CDR3 spells CATSDPPAGRTKGTQYF. The CDR3 coding sequence is TGTGCCACCAGTGATCCCCCTGCGGGAAGGACTAAGGGTACGCAGTATTTT.

This clonotype has a handful of counts. The chain has TRBV2 and TRBJ1-4, with unresolved D. This CDR3 spans 14 amino acids. V lost 6 bases and J lost 3, with 11 bases in between. Germline V gene data show CDR1 as SNHLY and CDR2 as FYNNEI. The chain's CDR3 is CASRKYGANEKLFF. For the CDR3, the DNA is TGTGCCAGCAGGAAGTATGGGGCTAATGAAAAACTGTTTTTT.

V gene TRBV11-2 combines with J gene TRBJ2-7, with a possible D match to TRBD1 (6 bases). The V end was cut by 4 bases, the J end by 0 bases, with 13 bases between. Germline CDR1 is SGHAT and CDR2 is FQNNGV. This CDR3 has 15 residues. The CDR3 protein is CASSSGLDSSYEQYF. DNA of the CDR3: TGTGCCAGCAGCTCGGGCCTGGACAGCTCCTACGAGCAGTACTTC.

This clonotype was counted many times. This chain links TRBV7-2 with TRBJ2-2; 8 nucleotides match TRBD2. The junction had 3 bases not matched to a gene; V was cut back by 2 bases and J by 4 bases. CDR3 length equals 15 residues. Looked up from germline, CDR1 is SGHTA and CDR2 is FQGNSA. The CDR3 is CASSLNLAGTGELFF. The CDR3 DNA is TGTGCCAGCAGCTTAAACCTAGCGGGCACCGGGGAGCTGTTTTTT. Filled out from reference TRBV7-2 and TRBJ2-2, the complete variable domain reads GAGVSQSPSNKVTEKGKDVELRCDPISGHTALYWYRQSLGQGLEFLIYFQGNSAPDKSGLPSDRFSAERTGGSVSTLTIQRTQQEDSAVYLCASSLNLAGTGELFFGEGSRLTVL.

This clonotype was seen more than once but under ten times. The chain couples TRBV28 to TRBJ1-1; unclear D gene. Germline-derived CDR1 and CDR2 are MDHEN and SYDVKM. CDR3 length: 15 residues. V was trimmed by 5 bases and J by 6 bases, leaving 19 bases between them. The CDR3 loop is CASSPPLPRAPEAFF. CDR3 nucleotide sequence: TGTGCCAGCAGTCCCCCTCTACCTAGGGCACCTGAAGCTTTCTTT.

The chain recombines TRBV6-1 with TRBJ2-1; a weak D match, TRBD1 (7 bases). The V end was cut by 6 bases, the J end by 8 bases, with 23 bases between. Germline lookup yields CDR1 MNHNS and CDR2 SASEGT. The CDR3 runs 16 residues. The CDR3 region has the DNA TGTGCCAGCAGCCCGACCCGACTAGTTGGGACAGATGAGCAGTTCTTC. It yields the protein CASSPTRLVGTDEQFF.

This chain uses TRBV3-1 with TRBJ1-2, with unresolved D. The CDR3 contains 15 residues. V dropped 2 bases and J dropped 4 bases, with 14 bases sitting between them. Germline CDR1 LGHDT, CDR2 YNNKEL (reference sequence). The CDR3 spells CASSQITAVPYGYTF. The CDR3 coding sequence is TGTGCCAGCAGCCAAATAACAGCCGTCCCCTATGGCTACACCTTC.

V usage is TRBV18 and J usage is TRBJ2-7; D unclear. The CDR3 covers 14 residues. V was cut by 1 base and J by 0 bases, with 7 bases left in between. The germline V gene has CDR1 KGHSH and CDR2 LQKENI. This CDR3 reads CASSPQPVSYEQYF. CDR3 nucleotides: TGTGCCAGCTCACCACAGCCGGTCTCCTACGAGCAGTACTTC.

This clonotype occurred a few times. The chain has TRBV13 and TRBJ2-3; the D is unclear. The V end was cut by 5 bases, the J end by 9 bases, with 15 bases between. CDR1 PRHDT and CDR2 FYEKMQ come from the germline V gene (reference sequence). CDR3 length equals 13 residues. The CDR3, as DNA: TGTGCCAGCAGCCCCCCTCGGATTTTAACGCAGTATTTT. Translated, it gives CASSPPRILTQYF.